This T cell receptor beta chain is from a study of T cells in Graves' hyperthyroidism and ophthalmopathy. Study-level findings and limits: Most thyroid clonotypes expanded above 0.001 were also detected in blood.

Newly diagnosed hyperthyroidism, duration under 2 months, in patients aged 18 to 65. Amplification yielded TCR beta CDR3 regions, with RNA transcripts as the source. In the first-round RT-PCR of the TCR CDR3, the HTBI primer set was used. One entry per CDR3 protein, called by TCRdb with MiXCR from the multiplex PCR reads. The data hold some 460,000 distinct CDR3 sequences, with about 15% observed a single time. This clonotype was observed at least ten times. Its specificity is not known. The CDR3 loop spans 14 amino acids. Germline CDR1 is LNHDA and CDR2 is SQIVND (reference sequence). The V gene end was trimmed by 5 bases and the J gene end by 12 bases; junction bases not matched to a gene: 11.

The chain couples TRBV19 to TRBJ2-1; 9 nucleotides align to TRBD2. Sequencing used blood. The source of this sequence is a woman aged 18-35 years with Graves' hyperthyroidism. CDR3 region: CASSPRLADLRQFF. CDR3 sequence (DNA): TGTGCCAGTAGTCCACGACTAGCGGATCTTCGGCAGTTCTTC. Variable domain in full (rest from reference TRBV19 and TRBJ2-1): DGGITQSPKYLFRKEGQNVTLSCEQNLNHDAMYWYRQDPGQGLRLIYYSQIVNDFQKGDIAEGYSVSREKKESFPLTVTSAQKNPTAFYLCASSPRLADLRQFFGPGTRLTVL.